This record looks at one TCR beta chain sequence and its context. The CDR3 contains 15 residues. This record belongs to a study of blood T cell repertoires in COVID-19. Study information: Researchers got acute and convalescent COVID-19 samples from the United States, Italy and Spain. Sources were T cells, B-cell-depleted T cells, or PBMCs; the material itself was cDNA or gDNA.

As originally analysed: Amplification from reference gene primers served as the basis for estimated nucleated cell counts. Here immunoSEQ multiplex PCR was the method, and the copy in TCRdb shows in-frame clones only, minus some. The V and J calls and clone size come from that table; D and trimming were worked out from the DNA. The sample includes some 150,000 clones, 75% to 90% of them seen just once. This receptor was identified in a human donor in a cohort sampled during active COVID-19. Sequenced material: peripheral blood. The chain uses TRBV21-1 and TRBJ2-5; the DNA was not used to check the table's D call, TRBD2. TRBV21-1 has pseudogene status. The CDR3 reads CASSKAARAEETQYF. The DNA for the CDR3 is TGTGCCAGCAGCAAAGCCGCGCGAGCGGAAGAGACCCAGTACTTC.